This T cell receptor beta chain is drawn from a study of cytomegalovirus exposure and HLA in healthy donors. Overall study findings and caveats: A later analysis reportedly found that, within productive TCRs, an Asian-associated ancestry cluster had fewer N-insertions than the mean observed across the roughly 670 donors.

As to this clone: Its specificity is unknown.

With 60 Vbeta and 13 Jbeta primers, the PCR was carried out. Clones were sequenced by immunoSEQ multiplex PCR, and TCRdb holds only the in-frame ones, with some missing. The table lists roughly 150,000 clones, roughly 67% of them singletons, with approximately 5.6% in the top ten. This CDR3 has 16 residues. Losses at the gene ends were 2 bases for V and 1 base for J; bases not matched to a gene: 3. Germline-derived CDR1 and CDR2 are ENHRY and SYGVKD. The chain employs TRBV10-3 and TRBJ1-5, with 9 positions matching TRBD1. Sequenced input: PBMCs. The receptor was isolated from a woman aged 18-30 years in good health and CMV-seropositive. The DNA for the CDR3 is TGTGCCATCAGTGAGAGGGGACAGGGCAGCAATCAGCCCCAGCATTTT. This encodes CAISERGQGSNQPQHF.